These 24 T cell receptor beta chains were sequenced from one sample in a study of T cell responses to AZD1222 COVID-19 vaccine. Repertoires were generated with immunoSEQ multiplex PCR, while TCRdb's copy carries only in-frame clones and drops some. The profile shows over 120,000 clones, 80% to 95% of them singletons. Sequenced here: peripheral blood, sampled 28 days after the second AZD1222 dose. The receptors were gathered from an adult who received the AZD1222 COVID-19 vaccine.

The gene calls are TRBV7-2 and TRBJ2-7; D not certain. This CDR3 is built from 15 residues. Trimming removed 5 bases at V and 4 bases at J, with 18 bases between. CDR1 is SGHTA, CDR2 FQGNSA, per germline. The CDR3 nucleotides read TGTGCCAGCAGCCCTGATGGACGGCCGAGGTACGAGCAGTACTTC. It codes for CASSPDGRPRYEQYF.

This clone was found once. CDR3 in DNA: TGCAGTGCCTCGACTAGCAGAAATACGCAGTATTTT. This encodes CSASTSRNTQYF. The chain recombines TRBV29-1 with TRBJ2-3; TRBD2 matches 7 bases. The germline gives CDR1 SQVTM, CDR2 ANQGSEA. The CDR3 sequence is 12 residues long.

The rearrangement uses TRBV7-9 and TRBJ2-7; D is unresolved. CDR1 is SEHNR and CDR2 is FQNEAQ in the germline V gene (reference sequence). The CDR3 is 14 residues long. V lost 5 bases to trimming and J lost 2 bases, with 13 bases between them. Here the CDR3 DNA reads TGTGCCAGCAGCGCCAATTCTGGGGCCTACGAGCAGTACTTC. As protein: CASSANSGAYEQYF.

The rearrangement links TRBV4-3 to TRBJ2-2; TRBD2 aligns across 9 bases. V trimming: 5 bases; J trimming: 5 bases; junction bases outside the gene matches: 6. The germline CDR1 and CDR2 sequences are LGHNA and YSLEER. This CDR3 has 15 residues. The CDR3 is CASSALLAGTGELFF. The DNA for the CDR3 is TGCGCCAGCAGCGCTTTGCTAGCGGGAACCGGGGAGCTGTTTTTT.

The gene calls are TRBV11-3 and TRBJ2-7; 7 nucleotides agree with TRBD2. From germline, CDR1 is SGHNT and CDR2 YENEEA. The ends lost 3 bases at V and 3 bases at J; junction bases unmatched: 5. The CDR3 contains 14 residues. The DNA for the CDR3 is TGTGCCAGCAGCTTCGGCGGGAGCGACTACGAGCAGTACTTC. This encodes CASSFGGSDYEQYF.

V is TRBV11-1 and J is TRBJ2-1; 13 bases are shared with TRBD2. The length of the CDR3 is 16 residues. Germline CDR1 and CDR2: SGHAT and FQDESV (reference sequence). With V trimmed by 5 bases and J by 2 bases, 3 bases remained unmatched. This CDR3 is CASSAGTSGAYNEQFF. The CDR3 coding sequence is TGTGCCAGCAGCGCAGGGACTAGCGGGGCCTACAATGAGCAGTTCTTC.

The chain combines TRBV27 with TRBJ2-3; TRBD2 might be the D (7 bases). This CDR3 comprises 15 residues. Between the trimmed V and J ends, which lost 7 bases and 1 base, there was a span of 15 bases. CDR1 is MNHEY and CDR2 is SMNVEV in the germline V gene (reference sequence). The CDR3 spells CASTQRGGRTDTQYF. The CDR3 bases are TGTGCCAGCACCCAAAGGGGGGGGCGCACAGATACGCAGTATTTT.

This chain connects TRBV11-2 to TRBJ1-1; D is perhaps TRBD1 (5 bases). This CDR3 has 16 residues. CDR1 SGHAT and CDR2 FQNNGV come from the germline V gene. Trimming shortened V by 5 bases and J by 4 bases, and 20 bases separated the two germline ends. As DNA, the CDR3 is TGTGCCAGCAGCATTTCCTCCGGGACTTTCCTCACTGAAGCTTTCTTT. This gives the protein CASSISSGTFLTEAFF.

The V call is TRBV7-2, the J call TRBJ2-3; 8 bases align to TRBD2. The V segment lost 8 bases and the J segment 0 bases; nucleotides outside the gene matches: 4. The CDR3 has 14 amino acids. CDR1 and CDR2 from the germline V gene are SGHTA and FQGNSA. CDR3 coding DNA: TGTGCCAGCCGGGAGGGCTTTAGCACAGATACGCAGTATTTT. It encodes CASREGFSTDTQYF.

V usage is TRBV3-1 (or the pseudogene TRBV3-2) and J usage is TRBJ1-2; a possible D gene is TRBD1 (5 bases). Looked up from germline, CDR1 is LGHDT and CDR2 is YNNKEL (reference sequence). The CDR3 has 16 residues. V lost 0 bases, J lost 3 bases, and 14 bases lay in between. The CDR3 here is CASSQDVGREHYGYTF. In nucleotides, the CDR3 is TGTGCCAGCAGCCAAGATGTAGGCAGGGAACACTATGGCTACACCTTC.

The genes are TRBV18 and TRBJ1-1; D is undetermined. The CDR3 spans 14 residues. Between the trimmed V and J ends, which lost 6 bases and 4 bases, there was a span of 15 bases. CDR1 is KGHSH and CDR2 is LQKENI in the germline V gene. CDR3: CASSNSEWSTEAFF. CDR3 DNA sequence: TGTGCCAGCTCCAACTCGGAATGGAGCACTGAAGCTTTCTTT.

V gene TRBV19 combines with J gene TRBJ1-1, with 10 bases that match TRBD1. Germline V gene sequence: CDR1 LNHDA, CDR2 SQIVND (reference sequence). This CDR3 region has 15 residues. Unmatched junction bases numbered 7, after V lost 5 bases and J lost 4 bases. CDR3 DNA: TGTGCCAGTAGTCTCCGACAGGGGGCTATCACTGAAGCTTTCTTT. This sequence encodes CASSLRQGAITEAFF.

This chain connects TRBV7-9 to TRBJ2-7; no definite D call. In germline, CDR1 is SEHNR, CDR2 FQNEAQ (reference sequence). Trimming took 5 bases from V and 5 from J, leaving 16 bases between them. The CDR3 has 14 residues. The CDR3 loop reads CASSGTVARNEQYF. CDR3 nucleotide sequence: TGTGCCAGCAGCGGTACTGTGGCAAGGAACGAGCAGTACTTC.

The rearrangement uses TRBV10-3 and TRBJ1-5; 10 nucleotides match TRBD1. CDR1 ENHRY and CDR2 SYGVKD come from the germline V gene. V dropped 10 bases and J dropped 5; count of bases not matched to a gene: 5. The CDR3 extends over 13 amino acids. CDR3 nucleotides: TGTGCCACCGGACAGGGGGATGATCAGCCCCAGCATTTT. Residues: CATGQGDDQPQHF.

The rearrangement links TRBV9 to TRBJ1-3, with a tentative D call TRBD1 (5 bases). Deletions cut 4 bases from V and 2 bases from J, with 13 bases between. The germline V gene encodes CDR1 SGDLS and CDR2 YYNGEE. The CDR3 is 15 amino acids. The DNA of the CDR3 is TGTGCCAGCAGCTCTATGGGGGATGCTGGAAACACCATATATTTT. This codes for CASSSMGDAGNTIYF.

V and J are TRBV7-9 and TRBJ2-7; the D is unclear. The CDR3 has 13 amino acids. CDR1 and CDR2 from the germline V gene are SEHNR and FQNEAQ (reference sequence). Trimming cost V 6 bases and J 2 bases, with 11 bases left between them. CDR3 coding DNA: TGTGCCAGCAGTTTCGCCGGAACCTACGAGCAGTACTTC. Protein sequence: CASSFAGTYEQYF.

This chain connects TRBV28 to TRBJ2-3, with D unclear. Deletions cut 5 bases from V and 4 bases from J, with 13 bases between. The CDR3 has 14 amino acids. From germline, CDR1 is MDHEN and CDR2 SYDVKM. This CDR3 is CASSRVALPDTQYF. The CDR3 coding sequence is TGTGCCAGCAGTCGCGTGGCTCTGCCAGATACGCAGTATTTT.

The chain combines TRBV25-1 with TRBJ2-3, with a possible D match to TRBD1 (6 bases). Germline values: CDR1 MGHDK, CDR2 SYGVNS. V was pared by 7 bases and J by 0 bases, with 14 bases between. This CDR3 region has 15 residues. CDR3: CASTTAGESTDTQYF. CDR3 nucleotide sequence: TGTGCCAGCACTACCGCAGGGGAAAGCACAGATACGCAGTATTTT.

CDR3 nucleotide sequence: TGCAGCGTTGGGACCCCGGGTCGTCTCCACACCTTC. This codes for CSVGTPGRLHTF. This rearrangement joins TRBV29-1 to TRBJ1-2; D remains ambiguous. CDR1 and CDR2 from the germline V gene are SQVTM and ANQGSEA. V was shortened by 4 bases and J by 12 bases, with 18 bases between the two germline ends. This CDR3 region has 12 residues.

The V and J genes are TRBV19 and TRBJ1-6; D ambiguous. CDR3 length equals 13 residues. Germline-derived CDR1 and CDR2 are LNHDA and SQIVND (reference sequence). V was trimmed by 7 bases and J by 3 bases, leaving 7 bases between them. The CDR3 DNA follows: TGTGCCAGTACGGAGAACTATAATTCACCCCTCCACTTT. It is translated as CASTENYNSPLHF.

The chain carries TRBV9 and TRBJ2-2, with unresolved D. Germline loops: CDR1 SGDLS, CDR2 YYNGEE. Deletions cut 1 base from V and 0 bases from J, with 4 bases between. The CDR3 sequence is 14 residues long. The CDR3: CASSVRTNTGELFF. In DNA form, the CDR3 reads TGTGCCAGCAGCGTACGGACGAACACCGGGGAGCTGTTTTTT. The full variable domain, with the rest looked up from reference TRBV9 and TRBJ2-2, is DSGVTQTPKHLITATGQRVTLRCSPRSGDLSVYWYQQSLDQGLQFLIQYYNGEERAKGNILERFSAQQFPDLHSELNLSSLELGDSALYFCASSVRTNTGELFFGEGSRLTVL.

The chain employs TRBV4-2 and TRBJ1-2; TRBD1 matches at 7 bases. Trimming cost V 1 base and J 3 bases; bases outside gene matches: 11. CDR3 length equals 17 residues. Germline V gives CDR1 LGHNA, CDR2 YNFKEQ. CDR3 amino acids: CASSQVVTKGGDYGYTF. CDR3 nucleotides: TGTGCCAGCAGCCAAGTGGTAACTAAAGGGGGCGACTATGGCTACACCTTC.

The V and J genes are TRBV7-8 and TRBJ1-1; D is possibly TRBD1 (5 bases). V was shortened by 4 bases and J by 3 bases, with 12 bases between the two germline ends. The CDR3 contains 14 residues. In germline, CDR1 is SGHVS, CDR2 FQNEAQ. The CDR3 nucleotides read TGTGCCAGCAGCTCCCCCGACAGCGACACTGAAGCTTTCTTT. Amino acids: CASSSPDSDTEAFF.

V usage is TRBV28 and J usage is TRBJ1-2, with D possibly TRBD1 on 5 matching bases. V lost 7 bases to trimming and J lost 5 bases, with 17 bases between them. The CDR3 has 14 residues. The V gene's germline CDR1 is MDHEN and CDR2 SYDVKM. The CDR3 region has the DNA TGTGCCAGCACCACCGGGACCTCGGGGTATGGCTACACCTTC. It encodes CASTTGTSGYGYTF.